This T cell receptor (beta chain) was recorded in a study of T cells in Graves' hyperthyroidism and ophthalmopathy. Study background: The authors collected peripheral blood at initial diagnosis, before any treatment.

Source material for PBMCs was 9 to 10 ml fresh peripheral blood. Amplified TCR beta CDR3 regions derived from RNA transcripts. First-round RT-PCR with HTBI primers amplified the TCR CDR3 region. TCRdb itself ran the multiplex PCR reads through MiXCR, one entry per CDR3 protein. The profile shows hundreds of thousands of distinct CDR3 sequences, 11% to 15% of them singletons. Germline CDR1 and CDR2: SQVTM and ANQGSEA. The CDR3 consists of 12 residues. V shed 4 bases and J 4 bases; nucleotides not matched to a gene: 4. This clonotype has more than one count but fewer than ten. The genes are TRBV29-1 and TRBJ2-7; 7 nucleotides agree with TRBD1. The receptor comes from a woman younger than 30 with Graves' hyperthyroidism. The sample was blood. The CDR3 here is CSVGTGTYEQYF. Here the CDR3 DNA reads TGCAGCGTTGGGACAGGTACTTACGAGCAGTACTTC.